This TCR beta chain came from a study of blood T cell repertoires in COVID-19. The data were produced by immunoSEQ multiplex PCR, yet TCRdb's version contains in-frame clones alone and is incomplete. This table has 300,000 or so clones, 80% to 95% appearing once. The CDR3 loop spans 16 amino acids. Losses at the gene ends were 8 bases for V and 4 bases for J; bases not matched to a gene: 15. Germline V gene data show CDR1 as MNHEY and CDR2 as SMNVEV (reference sequence). Participants came from some 23 US areas, aged about 18 to 100 years. In Cohort 3, a recovered donor had either two negative PCRs, clearance, or symptom resolution.

The chain joins TRBV27 to TRBJ1-2; 8 bases align to TRBD1. Sample: PBMCs or T cells enriched from blood (not recorded which). This TCR derives from a woman aged 25 to 39 who had recovered from COVID-19. CDR3 bases: TGTGCCAGCGCAATCGGGCAGGGGGCCGTTAGCTATGGCTACACCTTC. Protein product: CASAIGQGAVSYGYTF.